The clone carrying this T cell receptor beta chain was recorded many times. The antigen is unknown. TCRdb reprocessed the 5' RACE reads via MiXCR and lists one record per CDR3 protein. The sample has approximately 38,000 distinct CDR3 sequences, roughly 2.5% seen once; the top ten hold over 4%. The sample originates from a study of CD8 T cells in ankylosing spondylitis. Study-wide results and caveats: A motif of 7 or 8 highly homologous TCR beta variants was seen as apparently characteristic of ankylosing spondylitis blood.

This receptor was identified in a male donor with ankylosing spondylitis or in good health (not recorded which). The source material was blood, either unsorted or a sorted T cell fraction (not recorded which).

In nucleotides, the CDR3 is TGTGCCAGCAGCGTAGGGTCAGCGGGAGTTAACAATGAGCAGTTCTTC. Protein: CASSVGSAGVNNEQFF. The V gene is TRBV9, the J gene TRBJ2-1, with TRBD2 matching 8 bases. The CDR3 covers 16 residues. Looked up from germline, CDR1 is SGDLS and CDR2 is YYNGEE. The J segment lost 5 bases and the V segment lost 0 bases, leaving 7 bases of the junction unmatched. Combining the CDR3 with reference TRBV9 and TRBJ2-1 gives the whole variable domain DSGVTQTPKHLITATGQRVTLRCSPRSGDLSVYWYQQSLDQGLQFLIQYYNGEERAKGNILERFSAQQFPDLHSELNLSSLELGDSALYFCASSVGSAGVNNEQFFGPGTRLTVL.